This T cell receptor beta chain was sequenced in a study of blood T cells in healthy people across ages. General study points: Percentage of naive T cells showed a strong correlation with TCR beta diversity. PBMC samples, being unsorted, prevented any conclusive comparison of naive and antigen-experienced cells.

Then a second PCR, running about 6 to 12 cycles, was carried out with a sample-barcoded 5' primer and a J-beta primer mix. TCRdb passed the 5' RACE reads through MiXCR, listing each CDR3 protein once. This sample has roughly 1,500,000 distinct CDR3 sequences; 30% to 35% occur once, and the top ten carry about 11%. This clonotype has ten or more counts. The target antigen is unknown. Every donor gave 7.5 to 10 milliliters of peripheral blood. The V and J ends lost 3 bases and 8 bases respectively, with 20 bases between them. The CDR3 runs 15 residues. From germline, CDR1 is SQVTM and CDR2 ANQGSEA. The receptor comes from a woman aged 30 to 39 in good health. Sequencing was carried out using blood. This chain links TRBV29-1 with TRBJ2-1, with D perhaps being TRBD1 or TRBD2 (5 bases each). Here the CDR3 DNA reads TGCAGCGTTGACTTGGGGACCTTGGGAAGCCATGAGCAGTTCTTC. Protein: CSVDLGTLGSHEQFF.